Shown below are 26 T cell receptor beta chains from a single sample sequenced in a study of T cells after posttransplantation cyclophosphamide. A marrow graft followed busulfan-fludarabine conditioning, with cyclophosphamide on days +3 and +4. Repertoires were generated with immunoSEQ multiplex PCR, while TCRdb's copy carries only in-frame clones and drops some. This sample has fewer than 7,000 clones; approximately 90% occur once, and the top ten carry 4.5%. The material was CD8+ T cells sorted from blood, obtained after allogeneic stem cell transplant with posttransplant cyclophosphamide. The receptors originated from a male patient in his sixties or seventies who received an allogeneic stem cell transplant from a related donor and was CMV-positive. Some T cells may possibly be graft donor cells.

The rearrangement links TRBV4-2 to TRBJ1-2; D is undetermined. Trimming cost V 6 bases and J 0 bases, with 14 bases left between them. The germline V gene encodes CDR1 LGHNA and CDR2 YNFKEQ. This CDR3 spans 15 amino acids. The CDR3 sequence is CASRGGLYSNYGYTF. The CDR3 bases are TGTGCCAGCAGAGGAGGGCTCTACTCTAACTATGGCTACACCTTC.

V and J are TRBV5-6 and TRBJ2-3; TRBD2 matches 7 bases. With 3 bases clipped from V and 1 base from J, the junction kept 5 bases outside the gene matches. Germline V CDR1 and CDR2: SGHDT, YYEEEE. The CDR3 extends over 15 amino acids. CDR3 loop: CASSSAAGGTDTQYF. The CDR3 nucleotides are TGTGCCAGCAGCTCCGCGGCGGGGGGCACAGATACGCAGTATTTT.

This chain's CDR3 is CASSQDRTQGVGLGETQYF. For the CDR3, the DNA is TGCGCCAGCAGCCAAGACCGTACACAGGGAGTGGGTTTAGGAGAGACCCAGTACTTC. The J gene is TRBJ2-5, the V gene TRBV4-3; a weak D match, TRBD1 (6 bases). V lost 0 bases and J lost 4, with 24 bases in between. The CDR3 has 19 amino acids. CDR1 LGHNA and CDR2 YSLEER come from the germline V gene.

The chain is built from TRBV7-9 and TRBJ1-2; D might be TRBD1 (6 bases). Germline V lookup: CDR1 SEHNR, CDR2 FQNEAQ (reference sequence). Trimming removed 3 bases from V and 4 bases from J, with 12 bases in between. This CDR3 region has 14 residues. The DNA for the CDR3 is TGTGCCAGCAGCTTTGAACAGGGTGCCTATGGCTACACCTTC. As protein: CASSFEQGAYGYTF.

The rearrangement links TRBV4-1 to TRBJ2-1, with 13 nucleotides matching TRBD2. The CDR3 extends over 17 amino acids. The V gene's germline CDR1 is MGHRA and CDR2 YSYEKL. The V gene end was trimmed by 9 bases and the J gene end by 0 bases; junction bases not matched to a gene: 8. CDR3 in DNA: TGCGCCAGTCGGACTAGCGGGGGCCAGAGCTCCTACAATGAGCAGTTCTTC. This encodes CASRTSGGQSSYNEQFF.

The rearrangement uses TRBV7-3 and TRBJ1-5; 8 bases line up with TRBD1. Per germline, CDR1 SGHTA and CDR2 FQGTGA. The V and J ends lost 6 bases and 0 bases, in that order; junction bases with no gene match: 13. This CDR3 is 18 amino acids long. CDR3 nucleotide sequence: TGTGCCAGCAGGCGACAGGGGTCACCCTTTCATAGCAATCAGCCCCAGCATTTT. Amino acids: CASRRQGSPFHSNQPQHF. The full variable domain, rest sourced from reference TRBV7-3 and TRBJ1-5, is GAGVSQTPSNKVTEKGKYVELRCDPISGHTALYWYRQSLGQGPEFLIYFQGTGAADDSGLPNDRFFAVRPEGSVSTLKIQRTERGDSAVYLCASRRQGSPFHSNQPQHFGDGTRLSIL.

V usage is TRBV14 and J usage is TRBJ1-1; D not certain. This CDR3 is built from 14 residues. Germline-derived CDR1 and CDR2 are SGHDN and FVKESK. V lost 5 bases and J 3 bases, leaving 13 bases between the germline ends. The CDR3 loop is CASSGSRPYTEAFF. The CDR3 region has the DNA TGTGCCAGCAGCGGAAGCAGGCCCTACACTGAAGCTTTCTTT.

The chain employs TRBV6-4 and TRBJ2-3; 14 bases match TRBD2. Germline values: CDR1 MRHNA, CDR2 SNTAGT. Germline trimming cut 2 bases from V and 6 bases from J; bases unmatched to any gene: 1. The CDR3 is 15 amino acids. The CDR3 nucleotides are TGTGCCAGCAGTGACGGGACTAGCGGGGGTGATACGCAGTATTTT. Translated, it gives CASSDGTSGGDTQYF.

This clone was picked up one time. The V and J genes are TRBV4-3 and TRBJ2-1; 15 nucleotides line up with TRBD2. The V segment lost 0 bases and the J segment 14 bases; nucleotides outside the gene matches: 8. Germline assignment: CDR1 LGHNA and CDR2 YSLEER. This CDR3 has 16 amino acids. The CDR3: CASSQDGGTSGGREFF. The CDR3 coding sequence is TGCGCCAGCAGCCAAGATGGAGGGACTAGCGGGGGGAGGGAGTTCTTC.

Written as DNA, the CDR3 is TGCGCCAGCAGCTCAGACAGGGGAATCGCCAATGAGCAGTTCTTC. Encoded protein: CASSSDRGIANEQFF. V gene TRBV5-1 combines with J gene TRBJ2-1; 8 positions match TRBD1. Germline-derived CDR1 and CDR2 are SGHRS and YFSETQ. The V segment lost 3 bases and the J segment 6 bases; nucleotides outside the gene matches: 8. The CDR3 extends over 15 amino acids.

The rearrangement uses TRBV5-6 and TRBJ1-2; D is perhaps TRBD1 (6 bases). Germline CDR1 SGHDT, CDR2 YYEEEE. The CDR3 totals 11 residues. V shed 4 bases and J shed 7 bases, with 8 bases lying between them. CDR3 in DNA: TGTGCCAGCAGCATAGGGGGTGGCTACACCTTC. This gives the protein CASSIGGGYTF.

The J gene is TRBJ2-2, the V gene TRBV4-2, with 8 bases lining up with TRBD1. The germline gives CDR1 LGHNA, CDR2 YNFKEQ. V shed 3 bases and J 1 base; nucleotides not matched to a gene: 13. CDR3 size: 19 residues. The CDR3 DNA reads as TGTGCCAGCAGCCATCCCGCCCCCAGGGGGCAGGTGAACACCGGGGAGCTGTTTTTT. Its translation is CASSHPAPRGQVNTGELFF.

This clone occurred once. The chain joins TRBV27 to TRBJ1-1; 9 bases align to TRBD1. This CDR3 spans 14 amino acids. CDR1 and CDR2 from the germline V gene are MNHEY and SMNVEV (reference sequence). V shed 6 bases and J 8 bases; nucleotides not matched to a gene: 10. The CDR3 loop is CASRNTGTGREAFF. The CDR3 nucleotides read TGTGCCAGCAGGAATACCGGGACAGGGAGGGAAGCTTTCTTT.

The gene calls are TRBV4-3 and TRBJ2-5; TRBD1 is a possible D gene (7 bases). Gene TRBJ2-7 matches the end of the DNA better, so the J call may be wrong. Germline CDR1 reads LGHNA; CDR2 reads YSLEER. CDR3 length: 15 amino acids. CDR3 coding DNA: TGCGCCAGCAGCCAACATGTCAGGGGGGCCTACGAGCAGTACTTC. It translates to CASSQHVRGAYEQYF.

The rearrangement joins TRBV27 to TRBJ2-4; 7 nucleotides align to TRBD1. Trimming removed 3 bases from V and 1 base from J; junction bases left unmatched: 3. From germline, CDR1 is MNHEY and CDR2 SMNVEV (reference sequence). The CDR3 spans 15 residues. The CDR3, as DNA: TGTGCCAGCAGTTTTACAGGGGTGGCCAAAAACATTCAGTACTTC. It yields the protein CASSFTGVAKNIQYF.

The rearrangement uses TRBV5-8 and TRBJ2-7, with D maybe TRBD1 (6 bases). This CDR3 is built from 12 residues. The germline V gene encodes CDR1 SGHTS and CDR2 YDEGEE. The germline V and J ends were trimmed by 4 bases and 3 bases, with 8 bases remaining between them. CDR3 amino acids: CASSLRGYEQYF. CDR3 bases: TGTGCCAGCAGCCTCAGGGGCTACGAGCAGTACTTC. Variable domain in full (rest from reference TRBV5-8 and TRBJ2-7): EAGVTQSPTHLIKTRGQQATLRCSPISGHTSVYWYQQALGLGLQFLLWYDEGEERNRGNFPPRFSGRQFPNYSSELNVNALELEDSALYLCASSLRGYEQYFGPGTRLTVT.

The chain recombines TRBV11-3 with TRBJ1-4; 7 positions match TRBD1. This CDR3 contains 14 residues. The germline V gene encodes CDR1 SGHNT and CDR2 YENEEA. The V gene end was trimmed by 2 bases and the J gene end by 3 bases; junction bases not matched to a gene: 0. The chain's CDR3 is CASSLQGANEKLFF. CDR3 nucleotides: TGTGCCAGCAGCTTACAGGGGGCTAATGAAAAACTGTTTTTT. The full variable domain, with the rest looked up from reference TRBV11-3 and TRBJ1-4, is EAGVVQSPRYKIIEKKQPVAFWCNPISGHNTLYWYLQNLGQGPELLIRYENEEAVDDSQLPKDRFSAERLKGVDSTLKIQPAELGDSAVYLCASSLQGANEKLFFGSGTQLSVL.

This clone was recorded only once. The V call is TRBV5-1, the J call TRBJ1-1; possible D gene TRBD1, 5 bases. The germline CDR1 and CDR2 sequences are SGHRS and YFSETQ. V was shortened by 2 bases and J by 3 bases, with 11 bases between the two germline ends. The CDR3 is 14 amino acids. CDR3 loop: CASSLGGEYTEAFF. The CDR3 nucleotides read TGCGCCAGCAGCTTAGGAGGGGAGTACACTGAAGCTTTCTTT.

The chain is built from TRBV5-6 and TRBJ2-1; 10 bases agree with TRBD2. Germline trimming cut 1 base from V and 10 bases from J; bases unmatched to any gene: 8. CDR1 is SGHDT, CDR2 YYEEEE, per germline. There are 15 residues in the CDR3. The CDR3 DNA reads TGTGCCAGCAGCTTGATATCTAGCGGGGGACAAGAGCAGTTCTTC. It codes for CASSLISSGGQEQFF. Variable domain in full (rest from reference TRBV5-6 and TRBJ2-1): DAGVTQSPTHLIKTRGQQVTLRCSPKSGHDTVSWYQQALGQGPQFIFQYYEEEERQRGNFPDRFSGHQFPNYSSELNVNALLLGDSALYLCASSLISSGGQEQFFGPGTRLTVL.

This clone showed up just once. This chain joins TRBV27 and TRBJ2-7; unclear D gene. Germline-derived CDR1 and CDR2 are MNHEY and SMNVEV (reference sequence). The V and J ends lost 8 bases and 0 bases respectively, with 8 bases between them. The CDR3 is made up of 12 amino acids. CDR3 in DNA: TGTGCCAGCTTTTCGAGCTCCTACGAGCAGTACTTC. Its protein is CASFSSSYEQYF.

The chain employs TRBV27 and TRBJ1-4; unclear D gene. Per germline, CDR1 MNHEY and CDR2 SMNVEV (reference sequence). V gave up 7 bases and J gave up 6 bases, with 18 bases separating them. The CDR3 runs 15 residues. CDR3: CASTPTLESYEKLFF. The CDR3 nucleotides read TGTGCCAGCACCCCGACACTAGAGTCTTATGAAAAACTGTTTTTT.

The chain recombines TRBV6-1 with TRBJ2-7; D ambiguous. This CDR3 has 13 amino acids. V was cut by 11 bases and J by 0 bases, with 14 bases left in between. Germline V gene sequence: CDR1 MNHNS, CDR2 SASEGT. The CDR3 sequence: CAPLTTFSYEQYF. The CDR3 DNA sequence: TGTGCCCCATTGACGACATTCTCCTACGAGCAGTACTTC.

The chain uses TRBV5-4 and TRBJ1-3; a weak D match, TRBD1 (5 bases). The CDR3 totals 15 residues. Germline CDR1 is SGHNT and CDR2 is YYREEE (reference sequence). V lost 2 bases to trimming and J lost 2 bases, with 11 bases between them. CDR3 sequence (DNA): TGTGCCAGCAGCTTCGACAGATCAGCTGGAAACACCATATATTTT. It encodes CASSFDRSAGNTIYF.

The CDR3 loop is CASMGGGTQETQYF. The CDR3 DNA sequence: TGTGCCAGCATGGGCGGGGGGACCCAAGAGACCCAGTACTTC. This rearrangement joins TRBV2 to TRBJ2-5; the match to TRBD2 covers 8 bases. The V and J ends lost 7 bases and 1 base, in that order; junction bases with no gene match: 5. Germline lookup yields CDR1 SNHLY and CDR2 FYNNEI. The CDR3 covers 14 residues.

The chain employs TRBV9 and TRBJ1-1; tentative D call: TRBD1 (6 bases). CDR1 SGDLS and CDR2 YYNGEE come from the germline V gene. CDR3 length equals 13 residues. Trimming pared 4 bases from V and 4 bases from J, leaving 11 bases between. CDR3 DNA: TGTGCCAGCAGCACTCAGGGGAGCACTGAAGCTTTCTTT. Its translation: CASSTQGSTEAFF.

This chain links TRBV2 with TRBJ2-7; 8 bases align to TRBD1. The germline CDR1 and CDR2 sequences are SNHLY and FYNNEI. The J segment lost 5 bases and the V segment lost 4 bases, leaving 13 bases of the junction unmatched. The CDR3 totals 16 residues. The DNA for the CDR3 is TGTGCCAGCAGTGGGGGTTTCGAGGCACAGGGGGACGAGCAGTACTTC. Translation gives CASSGGFEAQGDEQYF.